A selection of T cell receptor beta chains follows, all from one sample in a study of blood T cell repertoires in COVID-19. The table came from immunoSEQ multiplex PCR; TCRdb's copy has only in-frame clones and leaves some out. The table shows about 140,000 clones, with about 90% occurring only once. Sequenced material: peripheral blood. These receptors originate from a woman aged 60-70 years with acute or convalescent COVID-19. Both conserved end residues are part of each CDR3. D genes are given only for firm matches. Expanded clones get a size class; other rows say once, few or many, or leave the size out.

V gene	J gene	D gene	clone size	CDR3 protein	CDR3 DNA
TRBV5-1	TRBJ1-2	-	-	CASSSDGGAYGYTF	TGCGCCAGCAGCTCGGACGGAGGAGCTTATGGCTACACCTTC
TRBV6-5	TRBJ2-6	TRBD1	-	CASSRTGAGANVLTF	TGTGCCAGCAGCCGAACAGGGGCTGGGGCCAACGTCCTGACTTTC
TRBV11-1	TRBJ1-1	-	-	CASEPGIEDTEAFF	TGTGCCAGCGAACCTGGTATTGAGGACACTGAAGCTTTCTTT
TRBV7-9	TRBJ1-1	TRBD1	-	CASSRTGARTEAFF	TGTGCCAGCTCCCGGACAGGGGCGAGGACTGAAGCTTTCTTT
TRBV2	TRBJ1-6	TRBD1	-	CASSEGTGRDSPLHF	TGTGCCAGCAGTGAAGGGACAGGGCGTGATTCACCCCTCCACTTT
TRBV12-3/TRBV12-4	TRBJ1-1	-	-	CASSLRGEAFF	TGTGCCAGCAGTTTGCGCGGTGAAGCTTTCTTT
TRBV2	TRBJ2-7	TRBD1	few	CASSVQGANYEQYF	TGTGCCAGCAGTGTTCAGGGGGCCAACTACGAGCAGTACTTC
TRBV7-2	TRBJ1-1	-	once	CASSLALGVATEAFF	TGTGCCAGCAGCTTAGCGCTAGGCGTGGCCACTGAAGCTTTCTTT
TRBV6-5	TRBJ1-4	-	few	CASRRDTSNEKLFF	TGTGCCAGCAGAAGGGACACCTCTAATGAAAAACTGTTTTTT
TRBV19	TRBJ1-1	-	-	CASSIKTRAFF	TGTGCCAGTAGTATAAAAACAAGAGCTTTCTTT
TRBV19	TRBJ2-1	-	-	CASRLNAVSGYNEQFF	TGTGCCAGTAGACTTAATGCGGTTAGCGGATACAATGAGCAGTTCTTC
TRBV28	TRBJ2-7	TRBD2	-	CASSLTGGATYEQYF	TGTGCCAGCAGTTTAACGGGGGGAGCCACCTACGAGCAGTACTTC
TRBV6-6	TRBJ1-6	-	-	CASSYHPSVSLHF	TGTGCCAGCAGTTACCACCCTAGCGTGTCCCTCCACTTT
TRBV28	TRBJ1-2	-	once	CASSLKQIYGYTF	TGTGCCAGCAGTTTAAAGCAAATCTATGGCTACACCTTC
TRBV29-1	TRBJ1-3	-	-	CSVSQGVGNTIYF	TGCAGCGTTTCACAGGGTGTTGGAAACACCATATATTTT
TRBV5-6	TRBJ1-3	TRBD1	-	CASSRDRGNTIYF	TGTGCCAGCAGCAGGGACAGGGGAAACACCATATATTTT
TRBV28	TRBJ1-2	TRBD1	-	CAIYGQDYGYTF	TGTGCGATCTATGGACAGGACTATGGCTACACCTTC
TRBV23-1	TRBJ1-6	-	-	CASTPGGRDNSPLHF	TGCGCCAGCACCCCGGGAGGGCGGGATAATTCACCCCTCCACTTT
TRBV11-2	TRBJ1-4	TRBD1	-	CAGSHGQGRTNEKLFF	TGTGCCGGAAGCCACGGACAGGGAAGAACTAATGAAAAACTGTTTTTT
TRBV12-3/TRBV12-4	TRBJ2-7	-	-	CASSLNSKYEQYF	TGTGCCAGCAGTCTTAACAGTAAATACGAGCAGTACTTC
TRBV5-1	TRBJ1-5	-	-	CASSLEAGDQPQHF	TGCGCCAGCAGCTTGGAGGCAGGGGATCAGCCCCAGCATTTT
TRBV27	TRBJ2-3	-	-	CASSHRLIRSGATDTQYF	TGTGCCAGCAGCCACCGGCTCATCCGGTCAGGGGCGACAGATACGCAGTATTTT
TRBV7-2	TRBJ2-1	TRBD2	-	CASSLLRGGTIHNEQFF	TGTGCCAGCAGCTTATTGCGGGGGGGGACAATCCACAATGAGCAGTTCTTC
TRBV28	TRBJ1-4	TRBD1	-	CASSRGQAGGTNEKLFF	TGTGCCAGCAGTCGCGGACAGGCTGGGGGGACTAATGAAAAACTGTTTTTT
TRBV2	TRBJ1-5	-	once	CASMGGARGPQHF	TGTGCCAGCATGGGGGGGGCTAGAGGGCCCCAGCATTTT
TRBV7-2	TRBJ2-7	-	-	CASSLAPGSSYEQYF	TGTGCCAGCAGCTTAGCGCCGGGTAGCTCCTACGAGCAGTACTTC
TRBV5-5	TRBJ1-1	-	-	CASRPQGTTEAFF	TGTGCCAGCAGACCACAGGGTACCACTGAAGCTTTCTTT
TRBV29-1	TRBJ2-7	-	-	CSVAGAIYEQYF	TGCAGCGTTGCAGGGGCCATCTACGAGCAGTACTTC
TRBV7-9	TRBJ1-2	-	-	CASSSTQGDYGYTF	TGTGCCAGCAGCTCAACGCAAGGGGACTATGGCTACACCTTC
TRBV6-5	TRBJ1-2	TRBD1	-	CASKGQATNYGYTF	TGTGCCAGCAAAGGACAGGCGACTAACTATGGCTACACCTTC
TRBV7-9	TRBJ1-2	-	-	CASSLQTGGYTF	TGTGCCAGCAGCTTGCAGACAGGAGGCTACACCTTC
TRBV11-2	TRBJ2-4	TRBD2	-	CASSTNRWGGSKNIQYF	TGTGCCAGCAGCACCAACAGGTGGGGGGGATCCAAAAACATTCAGTACTTC
TRBV28	TRBJ1-5	TRBD1	-	CASSGGTENQPQHF	TGTGCCAGCAGTGGGGGGACAGAAAATCAGCCCCAGCATTTT
TRBV19	TRBJ1-4	TRBD1	-	CASDEGGAGEKLFF	TGTGCCAGTGATGAAGGGGGCGCAGGAGAAAAACTGTTTTTT
TRBV7-9	TRBJ1-2	TRBD1	-	CASSPGQVFSLNYGYTF	TGTGCCAGCAGCCCGGGACAGGTCTTTTCACTTAACTATGGCTACACCTTC
TRBV18	TRBJ1-1	TRBD1	-	CASSPLDRGHAEAFF	TGTGCCAGCTCACCACTAGACAGGGGGCATGCTGAAGCTTTCTTT
TRBV2	TRBJ1-5	TRBD1	once	CASSEWGQANQPQHF	TGTGCCAGCAGTGAATGGGGACAGGCCAATCAGCCCCAGCATTTT
TRBV4-2	TRBJ2-7	TRBD1	-	CASSQEKGTGGDEQYF	TGTGCCAGCAGCCAAGAAAAGGGGACAGGGGGAGATGAGCAGTACTTC
TRBV24-1	TRBJ1-1	TRBD1	-	CATSDPGTAQKAFF	TGTGCCACCAGTGACCCTGGGACAGCCCAGAAAGCTTTCTTT
TRBV27	TRBJ1-2	TRBD1	-	CASSFGTVGDGYTF	TGTGCCAGCAGTTTCGGGACAGTTGGAGATGGCTACACCTTC
TRBV29-1	TRBJ1-4	-	-	CSVVTDDSSGEKLFF	TGCAGCGTGGTTACGGACGACAGCTCAGGGGAAAAACTGTTTTTT
TRBV7-8	TRBJ1-1	-	-	CASSYRVTTEAFF	TGTGCCAGCAGTTACAGGGTTACCACTGAAGCTTTCTTT
TRBV27	TRBJ1-4	TRBD1	-	CASSLWGQGSGEKLFF	TGTGCCAGCAGTTTATGGGGACAGGGGAGCGGCGAAAAACTGTTTTTT
TRBV6-2/TRBV6-3	TRBJ2-1	TRBD2	-	CASSKLAGGPGNEQFF	TGTGCCAGCAGTAAGCTAGCGGGGGGGCCAGGGAATGAGCAGTTCTTC
TRBV5-1	TRBJ1-3	-	once	CASSSYSGNTIYF	TGCGCCAGCAGCTCGTACTCTGGAAACACCATATATTTT